The 10 T cell receptor beta chains below were found in one sample sequenced in a study of CD8 T cells in Susac syndrome. Random hexamers served to reverse transcribe roughly 0.45 to 1 ug RNA. Each CDR3 protein gets one entry after TCRdb re-called the immunoSEQ multiplex PCR reads with MiXCR. The sample shows a few hundred thousand distinct CDR3 sequences, 85% to 95% of them seen only once. The sequenced sample consisted of CD4+ T cells from PBMCs. The receptors originated from a human donor with Susac syndrome.

The chain is built from TRBV6-1 and TRBJ1-1; possibly TRBD1 for D (5 bases). V was cut by 6 bases and J by 1 base, with 21 bases left in between. Per germline, CDR1 MNHNS and CDR2 SASEGT. CDR3 size: 17 residues. This CDR3 is CASRPRRAGLKNTEAFF. CDR3 nucleotide sequence: TGTGCCAGCAGGCCTCGGAGGGCAGGGCTAAAGAACACTGAAGCTTTCTTT.

Only one count was recorded for this clonotype. CDR3 sequence (DNA): TGTGCCAGCACCTTTGGGACTAGCACAGATACGCAGTATTTT. As protein: CASTFGTSTDTQYF. The chain couples TRBV12-3 or TRBV12-4 to TRBJ2-3; a possible D gene is TRBD2 (6 bases). This CDR3 spans 14 amino acids. The V gene lost 7 bases and the J gene lost 0 bases, with 11 bases spanning the gap.

The V and J genes are TRBV20-1 and TRBJ2-1, with TRBD1 matching over 9 bases. With 6 bases clipped from V and 6 bases from J, the junction kept 9 bases outside the gene matches. Germline CDR1 reads DFQATT; CDR2 reads SNEGSKA (reference sequence). CDR3 length: 14 amino acids. The CDR3 loop reads CSASDRGLFNEQFF. CDR3 coding DNA: TGCAGTGCATCGGACAGGGGACTTTTCAATGAGCAGTTCTTC.

The V and J genes are TRBV3-1 and TRBJ1-5; D may be TRBD1 (5 bases). CDR3 size: 16 residues. Germline V gives CDR1 LGHDT, CDR2 YNNKEL (reference sequence). Trimming shortened V by 4 bases and J by 0 bases, and 13 bases separated the two germline ends. The CDR3 sequence is CASSPDNSYSNQPQHF. CDR3 nucleotides: TGTGCCAGCAGCCCGGACAACAGCTATAGCAATCAGCCCCAGCATTTT.

The chain couples TRBV9 to TRBJ1-5, with TRBD1 as a possible D gene (6 bases). The CDR3 is 14 amino acids. Germline V lookup: CDR1 SGDLS, CDR2 YYNGEE. The V and J ends lost 4 bases and 7 bases respectively, with 15 bases between them. The CDR3 nucleotides read TGTGCCAGCAGCCCCGGGACACTTGGCCAGCCCCAGCATTTT. This encodes CASSPGTLGQPQHF.

The chain combines TRBV29-1 with TRBJ2-1; weak D call: TRBD2 (7 bases). The germline V gene has CDR1 SQVTM and CDR2 ANQGSEA. The ends were cut back, 7 bases at V and 9 bases at J, with 13 bases in the middle. This CDR3 comprises 11 residues. The DNA of the CDR3 is TGCAGCGGGGGGGGGCCTGTTGAGCAGTTCTTC. This translates into CSGGGPVEQFF.

This chain uses TRBV20-1 with TRBJ2-3, with 8 bases lining up with TRBD2. After removal of 6 bases from V and 0 bases from J, the junction contained 8 bases not matched to a gene. Germline V gene data show CDR1 as DFQATT and CDR2 as SNEGSKA (reference sequence). The length of the CDR3 is 15 residues. The CDR3 nucleotides read TGCAGTGCAGCAACTAGCGGAACTAGCACAGATACGCAGTATTTT. Encoded protein: CSAATSGTSTDTQYF.

This clonotype was detected a few times. The V call is TRBV5-1, the J call TRBJ2-2, with TRBD1 identical over 11 bases. This CDR3 region has 13 residues. The germline V gene encodes CDR1 SGHRS and CDR2 YFSETQ. Losses at the gene ends were 7 bases for V and 4 bases for J; bases not matched to a gene: 0. The DNA for the CDR3 is TGCGCCAGCGGGACAGGGGGCACCGGGGAGCTGTTTTTT. Translating gives CASGTGGTGELFF.

This chain links TRBV5-1 with TRBJ2-7, with D possibly TRBD1 on 5 matching bases. The V end lost 2 bases, the J end lost 5 bases, and 11 bases lay between the germline ends. This CDR3 contains 13 residues. CDR1 SGHRS and CDR2 YFSETQ come from the germline V gene. The CDR3 DNA follows: TGCGCCAGCAGCTTAACCGGCAGGGACGAGCAGTACTTC. Translated: CASSLTGRDEQYF. Combining the CDR3 with reference TRBV5-1 and TRBJ2-7 gives the whole variable domain KAGVTQTPRYLIKTRGQQVTLSCSPISGHRSVSWYQQTPGQGLQFLFEYFSETQRNKGNFPGRFSGRQFSNSRSEMNVSTLELGDSALYLCASSLTGRDEQYFGPGTRLTVT.

This clonotype was detected only once. The germline gene is not matched at one end of the junction; a read error may be the cause. This sequence joins TRBV19 and TRBJ1-1, with no clear D. This CDR3 has 13 residues. In germline, CDR1 is LNHDA, CDR2 SQIVND (reference sequence). The CDR3: CASTLSRGTEVFF. CDR3 DNA: TGTGCCAGTACCCTGTCCAGAGGCACTGAAGTTTTCTTT. Drawing the rest from reference TRBV19 and TRBJ1-1, the complete variable domain is DGGITQSPKYLFRKEGQNVTLSCEQNLNHDAMYWYRQDPGQGLRLIYYSQIVNDFQKGDIAEGYSVSREKKESFPLTVTSAQKNPTAFYLCASTLSRGTEVFFGQGTRLTVV.